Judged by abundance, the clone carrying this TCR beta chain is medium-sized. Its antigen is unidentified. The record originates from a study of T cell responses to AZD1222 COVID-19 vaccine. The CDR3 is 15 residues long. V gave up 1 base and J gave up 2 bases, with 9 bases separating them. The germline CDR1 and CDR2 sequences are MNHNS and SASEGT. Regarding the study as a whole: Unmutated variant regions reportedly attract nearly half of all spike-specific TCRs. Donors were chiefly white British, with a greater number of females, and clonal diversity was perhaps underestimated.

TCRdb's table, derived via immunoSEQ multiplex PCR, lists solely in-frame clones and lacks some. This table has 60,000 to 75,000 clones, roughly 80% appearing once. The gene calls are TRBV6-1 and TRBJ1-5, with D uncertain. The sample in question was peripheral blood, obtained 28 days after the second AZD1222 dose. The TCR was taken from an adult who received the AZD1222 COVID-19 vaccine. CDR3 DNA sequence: TGTGCCAGCAGTGAAGGTAGGGCCGGCAATCAGCCCCAGCATTTT. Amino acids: CASSEGRAGNQPQHF.